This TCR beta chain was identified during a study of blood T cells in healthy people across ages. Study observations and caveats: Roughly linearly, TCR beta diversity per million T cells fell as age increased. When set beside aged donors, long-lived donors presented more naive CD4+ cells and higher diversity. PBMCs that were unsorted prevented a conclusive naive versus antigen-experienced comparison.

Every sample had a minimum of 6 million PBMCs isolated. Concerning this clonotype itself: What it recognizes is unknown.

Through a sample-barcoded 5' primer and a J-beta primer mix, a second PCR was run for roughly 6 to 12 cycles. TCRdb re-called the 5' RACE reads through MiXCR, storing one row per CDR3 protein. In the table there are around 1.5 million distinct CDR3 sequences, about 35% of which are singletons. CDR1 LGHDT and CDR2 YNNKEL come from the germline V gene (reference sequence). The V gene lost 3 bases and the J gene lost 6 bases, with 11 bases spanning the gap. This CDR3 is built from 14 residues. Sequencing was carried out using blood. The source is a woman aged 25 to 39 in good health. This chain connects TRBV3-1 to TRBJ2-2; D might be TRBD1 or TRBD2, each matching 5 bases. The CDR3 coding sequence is TGTGCCAGCAGCCAGAAGAGGGGAGCCGGGGAGCTGTTTTTT. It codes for CASSQKRGAGELFF.